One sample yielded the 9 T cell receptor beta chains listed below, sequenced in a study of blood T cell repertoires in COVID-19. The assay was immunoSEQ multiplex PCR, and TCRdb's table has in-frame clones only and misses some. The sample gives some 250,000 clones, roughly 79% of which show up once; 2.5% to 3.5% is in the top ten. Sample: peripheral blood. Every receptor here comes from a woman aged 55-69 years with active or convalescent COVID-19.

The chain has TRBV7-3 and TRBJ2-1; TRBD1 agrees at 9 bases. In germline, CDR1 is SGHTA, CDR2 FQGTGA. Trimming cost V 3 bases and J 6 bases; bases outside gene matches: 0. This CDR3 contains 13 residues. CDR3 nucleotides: TGTGCCAGCAGCTTGGACAGGGGCAATGAGCAGTTCTTC. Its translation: CASSLDRGNEQFF.

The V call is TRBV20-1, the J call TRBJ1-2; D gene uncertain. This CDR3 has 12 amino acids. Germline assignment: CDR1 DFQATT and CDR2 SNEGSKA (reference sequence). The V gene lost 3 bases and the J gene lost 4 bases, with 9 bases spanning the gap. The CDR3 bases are TGCAGTGCTAGTAGGTCAGGCTATGGCTACACCTTC. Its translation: CSASRSGYGYTF.

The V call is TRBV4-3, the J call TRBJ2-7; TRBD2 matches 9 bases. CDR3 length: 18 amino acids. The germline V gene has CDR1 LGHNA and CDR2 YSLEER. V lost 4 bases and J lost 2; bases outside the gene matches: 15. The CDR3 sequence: CASSPRYLAGPPTYEQYF. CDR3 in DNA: TGCGCCAGCAGCCCAAGATACCTAGCGGGGCCACCCACCTACGAGCAGTACTTC.

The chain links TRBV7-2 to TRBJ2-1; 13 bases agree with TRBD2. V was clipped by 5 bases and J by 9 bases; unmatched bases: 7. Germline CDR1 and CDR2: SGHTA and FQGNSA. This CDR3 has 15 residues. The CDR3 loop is CASSQLAGGPTEQFF. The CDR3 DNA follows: TGTGCCAGCAGCCAACTAGCGGGGGGGCCCACTGAGCAGTTCTTC.

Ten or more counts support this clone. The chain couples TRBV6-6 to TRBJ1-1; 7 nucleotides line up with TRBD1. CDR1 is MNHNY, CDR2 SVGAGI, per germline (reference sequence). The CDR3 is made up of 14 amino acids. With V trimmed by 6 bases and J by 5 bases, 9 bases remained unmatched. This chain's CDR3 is CASSLQGKRTEAFF. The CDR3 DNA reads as TGTGCCAGCAGCCTACAGGGGAAACGGACTGAAGCTTTCTTT.

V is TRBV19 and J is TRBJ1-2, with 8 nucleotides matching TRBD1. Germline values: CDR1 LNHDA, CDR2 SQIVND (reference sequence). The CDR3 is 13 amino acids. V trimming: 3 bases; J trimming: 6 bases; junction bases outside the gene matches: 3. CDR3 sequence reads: CASSMRQGHGYTF. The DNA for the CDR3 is TGTGCCAGTAGTATGCGACAGGGGCATGGCTACACCTTC.

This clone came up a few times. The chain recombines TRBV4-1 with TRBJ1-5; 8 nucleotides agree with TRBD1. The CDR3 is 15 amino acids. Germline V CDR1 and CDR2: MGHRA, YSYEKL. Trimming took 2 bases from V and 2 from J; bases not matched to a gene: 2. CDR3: CASSQRGQGNQPQHF. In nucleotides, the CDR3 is TGCGCCAGCAGCCAAAGGGGACAGGGCAATCAGCCCCAGCATTTT.

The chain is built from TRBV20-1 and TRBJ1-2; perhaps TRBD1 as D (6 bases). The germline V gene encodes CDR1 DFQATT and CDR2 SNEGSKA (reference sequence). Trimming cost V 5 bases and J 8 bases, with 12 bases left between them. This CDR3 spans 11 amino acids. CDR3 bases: TGCAGTGCTGGTACAGGGACCGGCTACACCTTC. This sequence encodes CSAGTGTGYTF.

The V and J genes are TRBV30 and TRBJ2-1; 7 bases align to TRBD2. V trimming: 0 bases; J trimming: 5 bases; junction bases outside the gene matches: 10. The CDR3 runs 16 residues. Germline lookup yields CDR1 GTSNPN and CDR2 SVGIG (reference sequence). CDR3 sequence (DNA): TGTGCCTGGAGTGTTTGGGGACTAACGCTTGACAATGAGCAGTTCTTC. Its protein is CAWSVWGLTLDNEQFF.